These 17 T cell receptor beta chains came from one sample sequenced in a study of blood T cell repertoires in COVID-19. The assay was immunoSEQ multiplex PCR, and TCRdb's table has in-frame clones only and misses some. The sample includes 100,000 to 150,000 clones, 70% to 90% seen only once; the top ten take about 8%. The sequenced material came from peripheral blood. All receptors come from a man in his 70s who had recovered from COVID-19.

The V call is TRBV4-1, the J call TRBJ2-5, with D perhaps matching TRBD1 (5 bases). Trimming left V 1 base short and J 2 bases short, with 17 bases between. The CDR3 runs 17 residues. Germline V gene data show CDR1 as MGHRA and CDR2 as YSYEKL. The CDR3 loop reads CASSQVRAGLLQETQYF. The CDR3 bases are TGCGCCAGCAGCCAAGTCCGAGCAGGGCTACTTCAAGAGACCCAGTACTTC.

The rearrangement uses TRBV6-5 and TRBJ2-1; 7 bases line up with TRBD1. The trim removed 4 bases at V and 6 bases at J, leaving 9 bases unmatched. The CDR3 covers 15 residues. Germline V gene data show CDR1 as MNHEY and CDR2 as SVGAGI. CDR3: CASSSYRGRGNEQFF. CDR3 sequence (DNA): TGTGCCAGCAGTTCTTACAGGGGTCGGGGCAATGAGCAGTTCTTC.

The J gene is TRBJ2-5, the V gene TRBV7-2, with D perhaps matching TRBD1 (6 bases). Germline values: CDR1 SGHTA, CDR2 FQGNSA. This CDR3 is 13 amino acids long. V was clipped by 7 bases and J by 5 bases, with 14 bases between them. CDR3 sequence: CASNPGTHETQYF. For the CDR3, the DNA is TGTGCCAGCAACCCCGGGACACACGAGACCCAGTACTTC.

V usage is TRBV9 and J usage is TRBJ2-1; TRBD2 matches at 10 bases. The CDR3 totals 18 residues. With V trimmed by 3 bases and J by 0 bases, 9 bases remained unmatched. Germline lookup yields CDR1 SGDLS and CDR2 YYNGEE. CDR3 coding DNA: TGTGCCAGCAGCGCGGCTAGCGGGGGTCATAGCTCCTACAATGAGCAGTTCTTC. Translation: CASSAASGGHSSYNEQFF. Based on the CDR3 plus reference TRBV9 and TRBJ2-1, the full variable domain is DSGVTQTPKHLITATGQRVTLRCSPRSGDLSVYWYQQSLDQGLQFLIQYYNGEERAKGNILERFSAQQFPDLHSELNLSSLELGDSALYFCASSAASGGHSSYNEQFFGPGTRLTVL.

This clone was observed once. The chain recombines TRBV20-1 with TRBJ2-3; no reliable D call. The CDR3 runs to 11 residues. Germline CDR1 reads DFQATT; CDR2 reads SNEGSKA (reference sequence). V lost 2 bases and J lost 10, with 10 bases in between. The CDR3 region is CSARLAAPQYF. In nucleotides, the CDR3 is TGCAGTGCTAGATTAGCTGCTCCGCAGTATTTT.

This clone came up a few times. V is TRBV7-9 and J is TRBJ1-2; no reliable D call. V was cut by 3 bases and J by 7 bases, with 9 bases left in between. CDR3 length: 12 amino acids. Germline assignment: CDR1 SEHNR and CDR2 FQNEAQ (reference sequence). The chain's CDR3 is CASSLESRGYTF. CDR3 in DNA: TGTGCCAGCAGCTTGGAGAGCCGTGGCTACACCTTC.

This chain connects TRBV15 to TRBJ2-1; D ambiguous. Looked up from germline, CDR1 is LNHNV and CDR2 is YYDKDF (reference sequence). The CDR3 runs to 13 residues. Trimming pared 0 bases from V and 10 bases from J, leaving 10 bases between. The DNA of the CDR3 is TGTGCCACCAGCAGAGATCTGGTACGGGAGCAGTTCTTC. Encoded protein: CATSRDLVREQFF.

This CDR3 is CASSLLPGQGSEQYF. In nucleotides, the CDR3 is TGTGCCAGCAGCTTGCTCCCGGGACAGGGTAGCGAGCAGTACTTC. The J gene is TRBJ2-7, the V gene TRBV5-6; 9 bases are a match to TRBD1. The J segment lost 6 bases and the V segment lost 1 base, leaving 8 bases of the junction unmatched. CDR1 and CDR2 from the germline V gene are SGHDT and YYEEEE. CDR3 length equals 15 residues. The whole variable domain, remainder taken from reference TRBV5-6 and TRBJ2-7, is DAGVTQSPTHLIKTRGQQVTLRCSPKSGHDTVSWYQQALGQGPQFIFQYYEEEERQRGNFPDRFSGHQFPNYSSELNVNALLLGDSALYLCASSLLPGQGSEQYFGPGTRLTVT.

V and J are TRBV27 and TRBJ1-5; D might be TRBD1 (6 bases). CDR1 and CDR2 from the germline V gene are MNHEY and SMNVEV (reference sequence). The CDR3 consists of 15 residues. V was trimmed by 6 bases and J by 0 bases, leaving 12 bases between them. In DNA, the CDR3 is TGTGCCAGCAGAGACAGGCCCTATAGCAATCAGCCCCAGCATTTT. Protein product: CASRDRPYSNQPQHF.

V usage is TRBV18 and J usage is TRBJ2-7; 8 nucleotides match TRBD1. Per germline, CDR1 KGHSH and CDR2 LQKENI. V dropped 1 base and J dropped 5; count of bases not matched to a gene: 7. The CDR3 totals 15 residues. The chain's CDR3 is CASSPLGDRSNEQYF. CDR3 coding DNA: TGTGCCAGCTCACCACTTGGGGACAGGAGCAACGAGCAGTACTTC.

The chain uses TRBV4-3 and TRBJ1-2; TRBD1 aligns across 11 bases. The junction had 1 base not matched to a gene; V was cut back by 0 bases and J by 4 bases. This CDR3 has 15 residues. Germline V gene data show CDR1 as LGHNA and CDR2 as YSLEER. CDR3: CASSQDGTGGYGYTF. CDR3 nucleotides: TGCGCCAGCAGCCAAGACGGGACAGGGGGCTATGGCTACACCTTC.

This clone was seen once. The chain links TRBV30 to TRBJ2-6, with D perhaps TRBD2 (5 bases). CDR1 is GTSNPN and CDR2 is SVGIG in the germline V gene (reference sequence). The CDR3 consists of 15 residues. Trimming removed 1 base from V and 2 bases from J, with 9 bases in between. For the CDR3, the DNA is TGTGCCTGGAGTGGGTCGAGGGCTGGGGCCAACGTCCTGACTTTC. Protein: CAWSGSRAGANVLTF.

The chain uses TRBV7-9 and TRBJ1-2; D remains ambiguous. CDR1 and CDR2 from the germline V gene are SEHNR and FQNEAQ (reference sequence). CDR3 length: 15 residues. V was shortened by 1 base and J by 4 bases, with 13 bases between the two germline ends. The CDR3 DNA follows: TGTGCCAGCAGCTTAGATCGGGGATTGGGCTATGGCTACACCTTC. Its protein product is CASSLDRGLGYGYTF.

The rearrangement links TRBV29-1 to TRBJ2-3; TRBD1 aligns across 7 bases. V was clipped by 4 bases and J by 0 bases; unmatched bases: 7. The germline CDR1 and CDR2 sequences are SQVTM and ANQGSEA. The CDR3 runs 15 residues. CDR3 bases: TGCAGCGTTGCGATCGGGACAGCGAGCACAGATACGCAGTATTTT. It specifies CSVAIGTASTDTQYF.

V is TRBV2 and J is TRBJ2-7; 11 bases fit TRBD2. Germline assignment: CDR1 SNHLY and CDR2 FYNNEI. Trimming cost V 7 bases and J 6 bases; bases outside gene matches: 11. There are 15 residues in the CDR3. CDR3: CASTPRLAGRGEQYF. For the CDR3, the DNA is TGTGCCAGCACCCCTAGACTAGCGGGGAGGGGCGAGCAGTACTTC.

The rearrangement joins TRBV28 to TRBJ2-5; D possibly corresponds to TRBD2 (5 bases). The germline gives CDR1 MDHEN, CDR2 SYDVKM. The germline V and J ends were trimmed by 3 bases and 5 bases, with 16 bases remaining between them. CDR3 length: 15 amino acids. The CDR3 DNA reads as TGTGCCAGCAGTTTTGGCGGGTACCCCAGGGAGACCCAGTACTTC. This encodes CASSFGGYPRETQYF. Full variable domain (remainder filled in from reference TRBV28 and TRBJ2-5): DVKVTQSSRYLVKRTGEKVFLECVQDMDHENMFWYRQDPGLGLRLIYFSYDVKMKEKGDIPEGYSVSREKKERFSLILESASTNQTSMYLCASSFGGYPRETQYFGPGTRLLVL.

The chain recombines TRBV5-1 with TRBJ2-5; 7 bases map to TRBD1. After removal of 2 bases from V and 2 bases from J, the junction contained 6 bases not matched to a gene. The CDR3 is 15 amino acids. CDR1 is SGHRS and CDR2 is YFSETQ in the germline V gene. In DNA, the CDR3 is TGCGCCAGCAGCTTTCAATCAGGGGGACAAGAGACCCAGTACTTC. Translating it yields CASSFQSGGQETQYF.